The 25 T cell receptor beta chains in this list originate from one sample, sequenced in a study of T cell repertoires in cytomegalovirus infection. No antigen is known for these receptors. TCRdb itself ran the reads through MiXCR, one entry per CDR3 protein. The sample holds some 800,000 distinct CDR3 sequences, 32% seen once. The material was cultured CD8+ T cells from PBMCs, obtained from culture after CMV antigen stimulation. Source of these receptors: a human donor in good health (CMV status not recorded). Some clones in this sample may be carry-over from other donors' samples.

This clonotype occurred a few times. The V call is TRBV7-9, the J call TRBJ1-6, with D perhaps TRBD1 (5 bases). The germline V gene has CDR1 SEHNR and CDR2 FQNEAQ (reference sequence). CDR3 length: 17 residues. The V end was cut by 5 bases, the J end by 5 bases, with 19 bases between. DNA of the CDR3: TGTGCCAGCAGCGCACCAGGGCCCGTACCCAATAATTCACCCCTCCACTTT. It codes for CASSAPGPVPNNSPLHF. Together with reference TRBV7-9 and TRBJ1-6, the CDR3 gives the full variable domain: DTGVSQNPRHKITKRGQNVTFRCDPISEHNRLYWYRQTLGQGPEFLTYFQNEAQLEKSRLLSDRFSAERPKGSFSTLEIQRTEQGDSAMYLCASSAPGPVPNNSPLHFGNGTRLTVT.

The CDR3 protein is CASSPGSPDTQYF. CDR3 sequence (DNA): TGTGCCAGCAGCCCGGGGTCCCCGGATACGCAGTATTTT. This chain links TRBV7-6 with TRBJ2-3, with D possibly TRBD2 on 5 matching bases. The CDR3 contains 13 residues. The V and J ends lost 5 bases and 6 bases respectively, with 12 bases between them. Germline V gene sequence: CDR1 SGHVS, CDR2 FNYEAQ.

This clonotype was picked up one time. The chain combines TRBV27 with TRBJ2-3, with 12 positions matching TRBD2. The junction had 4 bases not matched to a gene; V was cut back by 1 base and J by 2 bases. Germline V gene lookup returns CDR1 MNHEY and CDR2 SMNVEV (reference sequence). The CDR3 spans 17 residues. The CDR3 region is CASSLLTSGGPTDTQYF. CDR3 bases: TGTGCCAGCAGTTTATTGACTAGCGGGGGCCCCACAGATACGCAGTATTTT.

This clonotype was picked up a small number of times. The chain has TRBV7-9 and TRBJ1-2; maybe TRBD1 (6 bases). The germline CDR1 and CDR2 sequences are SEHNR and FQNEAQ (reference sequence). With 7 bases removed from V and 8 bases from J, the gap between germline ends came to 17 bases. The CDR3 sequence is 13 residues long. The CDR3 sequence is CASTLGGARGYTF. The CDR3 bases are TGTGCCAGCACCCTTGGGGGGGCGCGAGGCTACACCTTC.

This clonotype was detected only a few times. The chain combines TRBV2 with TRBJ1-5, with D unresolved. CDR1 is SNHLY, CDR2 FYNNEI, per germline. CDR3 length: 14 amino acids. V was shortened by 2 bases and J by 3 bases, with 8 bases between the two germline ends. CDR3 sequence reads: CASSEQPNNQPQHF. The CDR3 DNA reads as TGTGCCAGCAGTGAACAGCCTAACAATCAGCCCCAGCATTTT.

This rearrangement joins TRBV5-1 to TRBJ2-1; 8 bases align to TRBD2. CDR3 length: 19 amino acids. CDR1 and CDR2 (germline): SGHRS, YFSETQ. After removal of 4 bases from V and 0 bases from J, the junction contained 15 bases not matched to a gene. This chain's CDR3 is CASSANSGGLTSSYNEQFF. The CDR3 nucleotides are TGCGCCAGCAGCGCGAACAGCGGGGGATTGACGAGCTCCTACAATGAGCAGTTCTTC. Full variable domain (remainder filled in from reference TRBV5-1 and TRBJ2-1): KAGVTQTPRYLIKTRGQQVTLSCSPISGHRSVSWYQQTPGQGLQFLFEYFSETQRNKGNFPGRFSGRQFSNSRSEMNVSTLELGDSALYLCASSANSGGLTSSYNEQFFGPGTRLTVL.

This chain links TRBV20-1 with TRBJ1-1; D gene unclear. Looked up from germline, CDR1 is DFQATT and CDR2 is SNEGSKA (reference sequence). The CDR3 runs 12 residues. V lost 0 bases to trimming and J lost 6 bases, with 8 bases between them. The CDR3 nucleotides are TGCAGTGCTAGAGATTGGGGAGCTGAAGCTTTCTTT. Encoded protein: CSARDWGAEAFF.

The chain is built from TRBV6-1 and TRBJ2-7; D unresolved. In germline, CDR1 is MNHNS, CDR2 SASEGT. The CDR3 extends over 12 amino acids. Trimming took off 3 bases at V and 0 bases at J, with 3 bases between the two ends. The CDR3 DNA follows: TGTGCCAGCAGTGACGGCTCCTACGAGCAGTACGTC. Protein sequence: CASSDGSYEQYV.

The rearrangement links TRBV2 to TRBJ2-1; 9 bases fit TRBD2. This CDR3 is 16 amino acids long. Germline loops: CDR1 SNHLY, CDR2 FYNNEI. The V and J ends lost 5 bases and 3 bases, in that order; junction bases with no gene match: 8. The CDR3 sequence is CASSPLLAGNYNEQFF. CDR3 bases: TGTGCCAGCAGTCCACTTCTAGCGGGGAACTACAATGAGCAGTTCTTC.

In its sample, this clonotype was seen a few times. The chain combines TRBV29-1 with TRBJ1-2; TRBD1 might be the D (5 bases). V was shortened by 2 bases and J by 6 bases, with 13 bases between the two germline ends. The CDR3 contains 13 residues. Germline V gene sequence: CDR1 SQVTM, CDR2 ANQGSEA. As DNA, the CDR3 is TGCAGCGTTGAAACTCGCAGGGTGGATGGCTACACCTTC. Its protein product is CSVETRRVDGYTF. Full variable domain (rest looked up from reference TRBV29-1 and TRBJ1-2): SAVISQKPSRDICQRGTSLTIQCQVDSQVTMMFWYRQQPGQSLTLIATANQGSEATYESGFVIDKFPISRPNLTFSTLTVSNMSPEDSSIYLCSVETRRVDGYTFGSGTRLTVV.

This clonotype was counted a few times. The DNA of the CDR3 is TGTGCCAGCACCAAGCTAGATGAAAAACTGTTTTTT. The encoded protein is CASTKLDEKLFF. The rearrangement joins TRBV28 to TRBJ1-4; no reliable D call. The CDR3 runs to 12 residues. Trimming left V 7 bases short and J 6 bases short, with 9 bases between. CDR1 MDHEN and CDR2 SYDVKM come from the germline V gene.

The chain combines TRBV7-4 with TRBJ2-1; D is perhaps TRBD1 or TRBD2 (6 bases each). CDR1 is SGHVT, CDR2 SQSDAQ, per germline. This CDR3 is built from 15 residues. The V end was cut by 5 bases, the J end by 8 bases, with 19 bases between. The CDR3 is CASSPQKGGGDEQFF. CDR3 nucleotides: TGTGCCAGCAGCCCCCAGAAGGGGGGCGGGGATGAGCAGTTCTTC.

This chain links TRBV7-9 with TRBJ1-1, with D perhaps TRBD1 (5 bases). The V gene's germline CDR1 is SEHNR and CDR2 FQNEAQ (reference sequence). V lost 5 bases, J lost 3 bases, and 16 bases lay in between. This CDR3 spans 15 amino acids. DNA for the CDR3: TGTGCCAGCAGCCCAGACAGCACGATTTACACTGAAGCTTTCTTT. This gives the protein CASSPDSTIYTEAFF.

The rearrangement uses TRBV5-5 and TRBJ2-5; D is perhaps TRBD1 (6 bases). The CDR3 runs 18 residues. Germline CDR1 SGHKS, CDR2 YYEKEE (reference sequence). The germline V and J ends were trimmed by 4 bases and 4 bases, with 26 bases remaining between them. The DNA for the CDR3 is TGTGCCAGCAGCGCTCTCACCTTCGACAGGTCAGAAGGAGAGACCCAGTACTTC. Translating it yields CASSALTFDRSEGETQYF.

Details on this clonotype: A much more abundant neighbour one base away suggests this may be a read error. This chain links TRBV7-8 with TRBJ1-5, with D uncertain. This CDR3 has 14 amino acids. Germline V lookup: CDR1 SGHVS, CDR2 FQNEAQ. This CDR3 reads CVSSLGSENQPQHF. For the CDR3, the DNA is TGTGTCAGCAGCCTAGGGTCCGAAAATCAGCCCCAGCATTTT.

In regard to this clonotype: The junction shows a germline mismatch at one end, possibly a read error. The DNA of the CDR3 is TGCGTCAGCAGCCAAGAGGCGGTAGCAGGTCCCTACAATGAGCAGTTCTTC. Encoded protein: CVSSQEAVAGPYNEQFF. V usage is TRBV4-1 and J usage is TRBJ2-1, with unresolved D. CDR1 is MGHRA and CDR2 is YSYEKL in the germline V gene. CDR3 length: 17 residues.

This clonotype was recorded a few times. V is TRBV7-6 and J is TRBJ1-2; no reliable D call. The CDR3 covers 14 residues. Germline loops: CDR1 SGHVS, CDR2 FNYEAQ. The V and J ends lost 0 bases and 8 bases respectively, with 13 bases between them. The CDR3: CASSLAGWGQGYTF. The CDR3 bases are TGTGCCAGCAGCTTAGCAGGATGGGGTCAGGGCTACACCTTC.

This clonotype was detected many times. The chain is built from TRBV7-8 and TRBJ2-2, with TRBD1 matching 10 bases. The CDR3 totals 17 residues. J lost 7 bases, V lost 3 bases, and 11 bases had no gene match. Germline CDR1 is SGHVS and CDR2 is FQNEAQ. The CDR3: CASSFTVPGQGYGELFF. The CDR3 DNA reads as TGTGCCAGCAGCTTTACCGTACCGGGACAGGGGTACGGGGAGCTGTTTTTT.

This clonotype was counted between two and nine times. This chain links TRBV5-6 with TRBJ2-2; D uncertain. CDR3 size: 17 residues. Germline lookup yields CDR1 SGHDT and CDR2 YYEEEE. V dropped 0 bases and J dropped 0 bases, with 12 bases sitting between them. The CDR3 protein is CASSLALVHPNTGELFF. The CDR3 DNA follows: TGTGCCAGCAGCTTGGCACTCGTCCACCCGAACACCGGGGAGCTGTTTTTT.

The rearrangement uses TRBV5-4 and TRBJ1-1; 8 bases line up with TRBD1. This CDR3 spans 17 amino acids. Germline V gene lookup returns CDR1 SGHNT and CDR2 YYREEE (reference sequence). V lost 4 bases and J lost 1; bases outside the gene matches: 12. CDR3 loop: CASSQSGTGPKNTEAFF. The CDR3 nucleotides are TGTGCCAGCAGCCAATCCGGGACAGGCCCAAAGAACACTGAAGCTTTCTTT.

This clonotype came up a few times. The junction does not match germline at one end; this may be a read error. The J gene is TRBJ1-2, the V gene TRBV29-1; weak D call: TRBD1 (5 bases). Germline V gives CDR1 SQVTM, CDR2 ANQGSEA. The CDR3 length is 12 residues. In DNA form, the CDR3 reads TGCAGCATTGACTCGGAGGGGAAGGACTACACCTTC. It translates to CSIDSEGKDYTF.

J is TRBJ2-2 and V is TRBV10-3; D unresolved. Germline V gene lookup returns CDR1 ENHRY and CDR2 SYGVKD. CDR3 length: 13 residues. V lost 7 bases and J 0 bases, leaving 6 bases between the germline ends. CDR3 protein: CAIKTANTGELFF. The CDR3 nucleotides read TGTGCCATCAAAACAGCGAACACCGGGGAGCTGTTTTTT.

There are a few counts of this clonotype. The CDR3 bases are TGTGCCAGCAGTGAAGGGACGGGACTTTTAGGATTGTATGAGCAGTTCTTC. It yields the protein CASSEGTGLLGLYEQFF. V and J are TRBV6-1 and TRBJ2-1; D perhaps matches TRBD2 (6 bases). Looked up from germline, CDR1 is MNHNS and CDR2 is SASEGT. V was pared by 1 base and J by 8 bases, with 21 bases between. This CDR3 is built from 17 residues.

V and J are TRBV12-3 or TRBV12-4 and TRBJ2-3; TRBD2 aligns across 13 bases. The length of the CDR3 is 20 residues. The V segment lost 5 bases and the J segment 1 base; nucleotides outside the gene matches: 15. The CDR3 coding sequence is TGTGCCAGCAGTCTCCGACTAGCGGGGGGAACTAGAGACCGCACAGATACGCAGTATTTT. Translated: CASSLRLAGGTRDRTDTQYF.

This clonotype appeared a few times. An end of the junction does not agree with germline; a read error may underlie this. This rearrangement joins TRBV7-7 to TRBJ2-5; 7 bases fit TRBD1. Germline values: CDR1 SSHAT, CDR2 FNYEAQ (reference sequence). The CDR3 covers 16 residues. The CDR3 loop is CASSLSPAGGRETQYF. The CDR3 bases are TGTGCTAGCAGCTTGAGCCCTGCAGGGGGAAGGGAGACCCAGTACTTC.